One sample yielded the 28 T cell receptor beta chains listed below, sequenced in a study of beta chain features in type 1 diabetes. Which antigens these TCRs recognize remains unknown. The study reverse transcribed the entire isolated RNA, so it sequenced expressed TCRB transcripts. Generated by immunoSEQ multiplex PCR, the TCRdb table keeps only in-frame clones and is missing some. This sample yields 250,000 to 350,000 clones, of which about 15% are seen a single time; more than 0.015% belongs to the top ten. Findings of the study overall: Researchers report that Type 1 diabetes patients had moderately but significantly shorter TCRB CDR3s across all four CD4+ subsets.

Sequencing was carried out using naive CD4+ T cells from blood. These receptors all come from a man in his late teens or twenties with type 1 diabetes.

The chain recombines TRBV28 with TRBJ1-2, with D unresolved. CDR3 length equals 13 residues. V was trimmed by 2 bases and J by 4 bases, leaving 8 bases between them. Germline V gene lookup returns CDR1 MDHEN and CDR2 SYDVKM. CDR3 sequence reads: CASSLQDRYGYTF. The CDR3 nucleotides are TGTGCCAGCAGTTTACAGGATCGCTATGGCTACACCTTC.

The gene calls are TRBV2 and TRBJ1-5, with D tentatively TRBD1 (5 bases). The germline gives CDR1 SNHLY, CDR2 FYNNEI. V lost 7 bases and J 5 bases, leaving 18 bases between the germline ends. This CDR3 region has 15 residues. The CDR3 reads CASTAVSGDDQPQHF. The CDR3 nucleotides are TGTGCCAGCACCGCTGTGTCGGGGGATGATCAGCCCCAGCATTTT.

This clone was recorded a few times. The chain is built from TRBV28 and TRBJ1-2; 9 nucleotides line up with TRBD1. The CDR3 sequence is 17 residues long. Trimming removed 4 bases from V and 3 bases from J; junction bases left unmatched: 12. Germline values: CDR1 MDHEN, CDR2 SYDVKM. Written as DNA, the CDR3 is TGTGCCAGCAGTTCAAGCATTACAGGGGGCGCTCACTATGGCTACACCTTC. It is translated as CASSSSITGGAHYGYTF.

This clone has just a few counts. The V and J genes are TRBV5-6 and TRBJ2-2, with 8 bases identical to TRBD2. V gave up 6 bases and J gave up 6 bases; unmatched junction bases: 7. Germline CDR1 and CDR2: SGHDT and YYEEEE. The length of the CDR3 is 14 residues. The CDR3 DNA follows: TGTGCCAGCATCCACGGGGGGGGCGCCGGGGAGCTGTTTTTT. As protein: CASIHGGGAGELFF.

The table lists this clone with a few counts. V and J are TRBV7-9 and TRBJ2-3; D uncertain. V was clipped by 5 bases and J by 1 base, with 10 bases between them. The CDR3 loop spans 14 amino acids. Germline lookup yields CDR1 SEHNR and CDR2 FQNEAQ (reference sequence). The CDR3 sequence is CASSPSIGTDTQYF. In DNA form, the CDR3 reads TGTGCCAGCAGCCCTAGTATTGGCACAGATACGCAGTATTTT.

The chain employs TRBV6-1 and TRBJ2-3; TRBD2 matches 7 bases. V lost 5 bases, J lost 4 bases, and 3 bases stayed unmatched. The CDR3 loop spans 13 amino acids. Germline-derived CDR1 and CDR2 are MNHNS and SASEGT. CDR3 loop: CASSWDYPDTQYF. CDR3 nucleotides: TGTGCCAGCAGTTGGGACTACCCAGATACGCAGTATTTT.

J is TRBJ2-7 and V is TRBV4-2, with D unresolved. Germline CDR1 reads LGHNA; CDR2 reads YNFKEQ. This CDR3 contains 14 residues. With 0 bases removed from V and 5 bases from J, the gap between germline ends came to 11 bases. The CDR3 region has the DNA TGTGCCAGCAGCCAAGAGGCGGCTCCCCACGAGCAGTACTTC. Its protein is CASSQEAAPHEQYF.

CDR3 DNA: TGCGCCAGCAGCCAAGAGGCCAGGGGGTACGAGCAGTACTTC. It encodes CASSQEARGYEQYF. The gene calls are TRBV4-3 and TRBJ2-7, with TRBD1 matching 7 bases. The J segment lost 4 bases and the V segment lost 0 bases, leaving 3 bases of the junction unmatched. The CDR3 consists of 14 residues. Looked up from germline, CDR1 is LGHNA and CDR2 is YSLEER.

This clone was seen only a few times. This chain connects TRBV5-8 to TRBJ1-1; a possible D gene is TRBD1 (5 bases). V was clipped by 4 bases and J by 0 bases, with 13 bases between them. Germline CDR1 and CDR2: SGHTS and YDEGEE. This CDR3 spans 15 amino acids. This CDR3 reads CASSRNRIMNTEAFF. Here the CDR3 DNA reads TGTGCCAGCAGCCGTAACAGGATTATGAACACTGAAGCTTTCTTT. Based on the CDR3 plus reference TRBV5-8 and TRBJ1-1, the full variable domain is EAGVTQSPTHLIKTRGQQATLRCSPISGHTSVYWYQQALGLGLQFLLWYDEGEERNRGNFPPRFSGRQFPNYSSELNVNALELEDSALYLCASSRNRIMNTEAFFGQGTRLTVV.

Only a few counts were recorded for this clone. The DNA of the CDR3 is TGTGCCAGCACAGGAAACTATGGCTACACCTTC. Protein sequence: CASTGNYGYTF. This chain links TRBV7-9 with TRBJ1-2; D unresolved. V was pared by 7 bases and J by 2 bases, with 5 bases between. CDR1 and CDR2 (germline): SEHNR, FQNEAQ (reference sequence). This CDR3 contains 11 residues.

Only a few counts were recorded for this clone. The J gene is TRBJ1-1, the V gene TRBV12-5; the D is unclear. The CDR3 length is 12 residues. With 5 bases removed from V and 1 base from J, the gap between germline ends came to 5 bases. In germline, CDR1 is LGHNT, CDR2 FRNRAP. The CDR3, as DNA: TGTGCTAGTGGTACAGCGAACACTGAAGCTTTCTTT. Its translation: CASGTANTEAFF.

This clone has more than one count but fewer than ten. The chain couples TRBV7-6 to TRBJ1-2; D remains ambiguous. From germline, CDR1 is SGHVS and CDR2 FNYEAQ. Trimming pared 1 base from V and 4 bases from J, leaving 7 bases between. The CDR3 sequence is 13 residues long. The CDR3 nucleotides read TGTGCCAGCAGCTTAGGGGCAGTCTATGGCTACACCTTC. Translating it yields CASSLGAVYGYTF.

This clone showed up just a few times. J is TRBJ2-7 and V is TRBV19; a weak D match, TRBD2 (5 bases). CDR1 and CDR2 (germline): LNHDA, SQIVND (reference sequence). V lost 5 bases, J lost 0 bases, and 11 bases lay in between. The CDR3 is made up of 14 amino acids. In DNA form, the CDR3 reads TGTGCCAGTAGTTCCTACAGCGGCTCCTACGAGCAGTACTTC. Encoded protein: CASSSYSGSYEQYF.

The sample holds a few counts of this clone. This chain connects TRBV9 to TRBJ2-7; a possible D gene is TRBD1 (6 bases). Germline values: CDR1 SGDLS, CDR2 YYNGEE. V gave up 0 bases and J gave up 5 bases, with 9 bases separating them. This CDR3 region has 13 residues. The CDR3 region has the DNA TGTGCCAGCAGCGTAGAGAACAGGGACGAGCAGTACTTC. This gives the protein CASSVENRDEQYF.

The chain couples TRBV30 to TRBJ2-1; 8 nucleotides match TRBD2. The trim removed 3 bases at V and 3 bases at J, leaving 13 bases unmatched. The CDR3 extends over 17 amino acids. The germline V gene encodes CDR1 GTSNPN and CDR2 SVGIG (reference sequence). The CDR3 spells CAWSRPRGGSFYNEQFF. The CDR3 DNA sequence: TGTGCCTGGAGCCGGCCGCGCGGGGGGAGCTTCTACAATGAGCAGTTCTTC. The full variable domain, with the rest looked up from reference TRBV30 and TRBJ2-1, is SQTIHQWPATLVQPVGSPLSLECTVEGTSNPNLYWYRQAAGRGLQLLFYSVGIGQISSEVPQNLSASRPQDRQFILSSKKLLLSDSGFYLCAWSRPRGGSFYNEQFFGPGTRLTVL.

The V and J genes are TRBV4-3 and TRBJ1-2; TRBD1 matches at 7 bases. The CDR3 runs 15 residues. CDR1 and CDR2 (germline): LGHNA, YSLEER. After removal of 1 base from V and 5 bases from J, the junction contained 7 bases not matched to a gene. CDR3 nucleotide sequence: TGCGCCAGCAGCCAAGTCCGGGACAGAGCTTATGGCTACACCTTC. The encoded protein is CASSQVRDRAYGYTF.

This chain joins TRBV7-2 and TRBJ1-6; D remains unclear. The CDR3 contains 14 residues. The germline V and J ends were trimmed by 2 bases and 11 bases, with 13 bases remaining between them. Germline V CDR1 and CDR2: SGHTA, FQGNSA. The chain's CDR3 is CASSLRRDGAPLHF. The DNA for the CDR3 is TGTGCCAGCAGCTTACGGCGGGATGGGGCACCCCTCCACTTT.

The rearrangement links TRBV5-6 to TRBJ2-7; 9 bases line up with TRBD1. Germline CDR1 reads SGHDT; CDR2 reads YYEEEE. The CDR3 runs to 16 residues. The ends lost 3 bases at V and 5 bases at J; junction bases unmatched: 12. The CDR3 protein is CASSWGTGTGINEQYF. For the CDR3, the DNA is TGTGCCAGCAGCTGGGGTACCGGGACAGGGATCAACGAGCAGTACTTC.

V is TRBV2 and J is TRBJ2-2; TRBD1 might be the D (6 bases). The CDR3 runs 12 residues. Germline lookup yields CDR1 SNHLY and CDR2 FYNNEI. V lost 7 bases to trimming and J lost 8 bases, with 11 bases between them. Here the CDR3 DNA reads TGTGCCAGCAATGGGGACATTGGGGAGCTGTTTTTT. As protein: CASNGDIGELFF.

V and J are TRBV28 and TRBJ2-5; D is possibly TRBD2 (5 bases). The V end lost 2 bases, the J end lost 5 bases, and 15 bases lay between the germline ends. CDR1 and CDR2 (germline): MDHEN, SYDVKM. The CDR3 length is 15 residues. The CDR3 is CASSLRSGRGETQYF. DNA for the CDR3: TGTGCCAGCAGTTTACGAAGCGGACGAGGGGAGACCCAGTACTTC.

V usage is TRBV7-9 and J usage is TRBJ2-7, with D possibly matching TRBD2 (5 bases). Germline V gene data show CDR1 as SEHNR and CDR2 as FQNEAQ (reference sequence). The CDR3 length is 13 residues. V lost 3 bases and J lost 3, with 9 bases in between. CDR3 residues: CASSLDSVYEQYF. The CDR3 region has the DNA TGTGCCAGCAGCTTGGATAGCGTCTACGAGCAGTACTTC.

This clone was recorded a few times. The chain carries TRBV29-1 and TRBJ1-5; D uncertain. This CDR3 spans 13 amino acids. V gave up 3 bases and J gave up 4 bases, with 10 bases separating them. Germline V lookup: CDR1 SQVTM, CDR2 ANQGSEA. The CDR3 DNA reads as TGCAGCGTTGAGTATACAGTTAATCAGCCCCAGCATTTT. Translated: CSVEYTVNQPQHF.

V is TRBV27 and J is TRBJ1-2, with TRBD1 matching over 10 bases. V lost 9 bases and J lost 7; bases outside the gene matches: 8. The germline V gene has CDR1 MNHEY and CDR2 SMNVEV (reference sequence). CDR3 size: 13 residues. The CDR3 DNA follows: TGTGCCAGTTCAGGGGGACAGGGGTTTGGCTACACCTTC. Translating it yields CASSGGQGFGYTF.

This chain joins TRBV5-1 and TRBJ2-5; possibly TRBD1 for D (5 bases). Trimming shortened V by 0 bases and J by 5 bases, and 11 bases separated the two germline ends. The CDR3 length is 14 residues. Germline assignment: CDR1 SGHRS and CDR2 YFSETQ. Written as DNA, the CDR3 is TGCGCCAGCAGCTTGGGCAGGGCGGTCGAGACCCAGTACTTC. It specifies CASSLGRAVETQYF.

This clone was observed a few times. The chain couples TRBV6-6 to TRBJ2-3, with 7 positions matching TRBD1. This CDR3 contains 13 residues. Trimming at V came to 3 bases and at J to 5 bases, leaving 2 bases not matched to a gene. Germline V gene sequence: CDR1 MNHNY, CDR2 SVGAGI (reference sequence). The CDR3 is CASSYGQVDTQYF. The CDR3 region has the DNA TGTGCCAGCAGTTATGGACAGGTAGATACGCAGTATTTT.

The chain is built from TRBV19 and TRBJ1-5; D gene unclear. V was shortened by 5 bases and J by 1 base, with 9 bases between the two germline ends. CDR1 is LNHDA, CDR2 SQIVND, per germline (reference sequence). This CDR3 contains 14 residues. Here the CDR3 reads CASSVEVSNQPQHF. CDR3 nucleotide sequence: TGTGCCAGTAGTGTCGAGGTGAGCAATCAGCCCCAGCATTTT.

The genes are TRBV25-1 and TRBJ2-3, with unresolved D. Trimming removed 2 bases at V and 6 bases at J, with 12 bases between. Germline V lookup: CDR1 MGHDK, CDR2 SYGVNS. CDR3 size: 14 residues. CDR3 DNA sequence: TGTGCCAGCAGTGAACCCGTCCTAGGCGATACGCAGTATTTT. This sequence encodes CASSEPVLGDTQYF.

This clone was seen a few times. The chain uses TRBV30 and TRBJ2-5; a weak D match, TRBD2 (6 bases). The germline V gene encodes CDR1 GTSNPN and CDR2 SVGIG (reference sequence). Trimming took 4 bases from V and 2 from J, leaving 17 bases between them. The CDR3 contains 15 residues. The CDR3 spells CAWNGRRGSQETQYF. The CDR3 nucleotides are TGTGCCTGGAATGGTCGTCGGGGGAGTCAAGAGACCCAGTACTTC.